The entry that follows covers one TCR beta chain sequence. Its antigen is unidentified. This entry belongs to a study of cytomegalovirus exposure and HLA in healthy donors. Study-level findings and limits: More than 150 TCR beta chains were listed as cytomegalovirus-associated.

Researchers ran the PCR with 60 Vbeta and 13 Jbeta primers. Profiled with immunoSEQ multiplex PCR; TCRdb holds only in-frame clones, not every one. The data show about 180,000 clones, with about four fifths seen just once and about 1.5% held by the top ten. V shed 7 bases, J shed 8 bases, and the junction held 1 base outside the gene matches. The germline V gene encodes CDR1 MGHDK and CDR2 SYGVNS. CDR3 length: 11 amino acids. The chain uses TRBV25-1 and TRBJ1-3, with 8 bases that match TRBD1. This receptor was obtained from a man aged 35-49 years in good health and CMV-seronegative. Source material: PBMCs. The CDR3 DNA follows: TGTGCCAGCACGACAGGGGACACCATATATTTT. As protein: CASTTGDTIYF.